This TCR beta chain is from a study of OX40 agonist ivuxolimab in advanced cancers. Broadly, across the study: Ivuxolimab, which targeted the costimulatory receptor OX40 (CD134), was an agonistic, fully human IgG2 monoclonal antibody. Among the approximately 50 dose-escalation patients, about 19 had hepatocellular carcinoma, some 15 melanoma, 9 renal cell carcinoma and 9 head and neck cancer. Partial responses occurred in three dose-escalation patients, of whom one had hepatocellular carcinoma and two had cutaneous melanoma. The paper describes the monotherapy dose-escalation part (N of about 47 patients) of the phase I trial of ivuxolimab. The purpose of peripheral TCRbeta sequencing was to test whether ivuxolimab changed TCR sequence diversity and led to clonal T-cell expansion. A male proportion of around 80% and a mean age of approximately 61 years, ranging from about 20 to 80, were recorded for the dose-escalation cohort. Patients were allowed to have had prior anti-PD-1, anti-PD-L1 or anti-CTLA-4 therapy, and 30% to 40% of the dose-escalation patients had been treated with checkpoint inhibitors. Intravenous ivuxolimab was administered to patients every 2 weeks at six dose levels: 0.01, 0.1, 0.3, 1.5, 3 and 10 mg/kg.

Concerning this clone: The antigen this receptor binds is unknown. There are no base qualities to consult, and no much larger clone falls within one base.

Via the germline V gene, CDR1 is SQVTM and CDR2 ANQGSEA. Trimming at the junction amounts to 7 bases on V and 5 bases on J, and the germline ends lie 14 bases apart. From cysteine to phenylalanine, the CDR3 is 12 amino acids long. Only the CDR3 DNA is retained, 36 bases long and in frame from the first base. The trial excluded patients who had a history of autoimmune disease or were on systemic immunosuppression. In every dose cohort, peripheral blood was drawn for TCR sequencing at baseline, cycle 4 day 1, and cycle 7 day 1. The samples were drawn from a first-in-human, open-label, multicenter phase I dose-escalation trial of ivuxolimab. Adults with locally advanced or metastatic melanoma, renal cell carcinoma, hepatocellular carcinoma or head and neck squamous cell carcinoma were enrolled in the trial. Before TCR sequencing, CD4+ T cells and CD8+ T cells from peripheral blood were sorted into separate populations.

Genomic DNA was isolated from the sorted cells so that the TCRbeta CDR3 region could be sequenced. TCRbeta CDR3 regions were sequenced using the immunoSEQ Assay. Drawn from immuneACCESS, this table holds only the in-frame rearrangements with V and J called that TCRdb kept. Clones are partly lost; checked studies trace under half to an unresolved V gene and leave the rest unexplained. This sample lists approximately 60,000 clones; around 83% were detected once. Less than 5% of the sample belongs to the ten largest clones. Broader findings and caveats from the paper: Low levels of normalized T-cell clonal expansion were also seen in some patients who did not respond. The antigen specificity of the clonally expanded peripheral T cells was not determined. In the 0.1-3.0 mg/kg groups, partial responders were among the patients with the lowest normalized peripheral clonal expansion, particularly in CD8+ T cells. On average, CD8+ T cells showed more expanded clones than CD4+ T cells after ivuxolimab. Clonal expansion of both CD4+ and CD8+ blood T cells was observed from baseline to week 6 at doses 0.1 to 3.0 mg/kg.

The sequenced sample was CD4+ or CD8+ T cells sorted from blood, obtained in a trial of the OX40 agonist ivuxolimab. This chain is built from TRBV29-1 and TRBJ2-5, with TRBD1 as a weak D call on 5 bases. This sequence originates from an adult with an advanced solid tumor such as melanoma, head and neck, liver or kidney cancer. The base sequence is TGCAGCGCCTACACAGGACCGGAGACCCAGTACTTC. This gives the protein CSAYTGPETQYF. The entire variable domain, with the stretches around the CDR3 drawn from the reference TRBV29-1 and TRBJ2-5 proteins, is SAVISQKPSRDICQRGTSLTIQCQVDSQVTMMFWYRQQPGQSLTLIATANQGSEATYESGFVIDKFPISRPNLTFSTLTVSNMSPEDSSIYLCSAYTGPETQYFGPGTRLLVL.